These T cell receptor beta chains were read from a single sample in a study of CD8 T cells in Susac syndrome. TCRdb called the immunoSEQ multiplex PCR reads again in MiXCR, with one record for every CDR3 protein. The sample has 180,000 or so distinct CDR3 sequences; 90% to 95% are singletons. The sample comprised CD4+ T cells from PBMCs. The receptors come from a human donor with Susac syndrome. Both conserved end residues are part of each CDR3. The D gene is left open where the match is weak. Only part of the rows carry a size: once, few, many, or a class if the clone is expanded.

TGCAGTGCCCGCCGGGGGGCCAACGTCCTGACTTTC	CSARRGANVLTF	TRBV20-1	TRBJ2-6	.	.
TGTGCCTGGAGCTTACCGGGACAGGACTATCAGCCCCAGCATTTT	CAWSLPGQDYQPQHF	TRBV30	TRBJ1-5	TRBD1	.
TGTGCCAGCAGTTTAACTAGATCCTACAATGAGCAGTTCTTC	CASSLTRSYNEQFF	TRBV6-2/TRBV6-3	TRBJ2-1	.	.
TGCAGTGCTAGACAGGGGATCAATCAGCCCCAGCATTTT	CSARQGINQPQHF	TRBV20-1	TRBJ1-5	.	.
TGTGCCAGCAGCCAAGCATATCGCGACGAGCAGTACTTC	CASSQAYRDEQYF	TRBV3-1	TRBJ2-7	.	once
TGCGGTGCTACCCGGACTCCACGCTCCTACGAGCAGTACTTC	CGATRTPRSYEQYF	TRBV20-1	TRBJ2-7	.	.
TGCAGTGCGCCAACCGGGACACGGAACACTGAAGCTTTCTTT	CSAPTGTRNTEAFF	TRBV20-1	TRBJ1-1	.	once
TGTGCCAGCAGTTCCTTCGGTGAGCAGTTCTTC	CASSSFGEQFF	TRBV27	TRBJ2-1	.	.
TGCAGTGCTCGAGCGGGGGGGACCGGGGAGCTGTTTTTT	CSARAGGTGELFF	TRBV20-1	TRBJ2-2	TRBD2	.
TGCAGTGCTATGAGGACAGGGTACACAGATACGCAGTATTTT	CSAMRTGYTDTQYF	TRBV20-1	TRBJ2-3	TRBD1	.
TGTGCCAGCAGTGCCCCGGGACATACCTATGGCTACACCTTC	CASSAPGHTYGYTF	TRBV28	TRBJ1-2	.	.
TGTGCCAGCAGCATAACCGGGACTAGCGGGGGCAATGAGCAGTTCTTC	CASSITGTSGGNEQFF	TRBV13	TRBJ2-1	TRBD2	.
TGCAGTGCTGTAAAAGGGACTAGCGGGAGAACAGATACGCAGTATTTT	CSAVKGTSGRTDTQYF	TRBV20-1	TRBJ2-3	TRBD2	.
TGTGCCAGCAGCCCCCAGCCGGGGGGCGTATCCTACGAGCAGTACTTC	CASSPQPGGVSYEQYF	TRBV3-1	TRBJ2-7	.	.
TGTGCCAGCGGAACTGGCTACAATGAGCAGTTCTTC	CASGTGYNEQFF	TRBV6-2/TRBV6-3	TRBJ2-1	.	few
TGTGCCAGCAGTTCCCGGACTAGCGGGAGGAGCTCCTACGAGCAGTACTTC	CASSSRTSGRSSYEQYF	TRBV28	TRBJ2-7	TRBD2	.
TGTGCCTGGAGTCACAGGGGGAATCAGCCCCAGCATTTT	CAWSHRGNQPQHF	TRBV30	TRBJ1-5	TRBD1	.
TGCAGTGCTAGAGTCACTAGCTCCTACAATGAGCAGTTCTTC	CSARVTSSYNEQFF	TRBV20-1	TRBJ2-1	.	.
TGTGCCAGCAGCTTCTCCCTGGGACAGGCGTTCTACGAGCAGTACTTC	CASSFSLGQAFYEQYF	TRBV11-2	TRBJ2-7	TRBD1	.
TGTGCCAGCAGTCCCCCCGTATCTGAGCAGTTCTTC	CASSPPVSEQFF	TRBV28	TRBJ2-1	.	.
TGTGCCAGCAGCAAAGCGACTAGCGGCATTACGAAAAACATTCAGTACTTC	CASSKATSGITKNIQYF	TRBV21-1	TRBJ2-4	.	.
TGTGCCAGCAGTAACGGACCGCTGAACACTGAAGCTTTCTTT	CASSNGPLNTEAFF	TRBV12-3/TRBV12-4	TRBJ1-1	.	.
TGTGCCAGCAGCCTTGAAAATGGAGGCCATGGCTACACCTTC	CASSLENGGHGYTF	TRBV7-3	TRBJ1-2	.	once